The source of this TCR beta chain is a study of control samples from healthy donors and cancer patients. This clone was seen more than once but under ten times. Assay used: immunoSEQ multiplex PCR; TCRdb lists only in-frame clones, some missing. Altogether about 130,000 clones are present, about 92% being singletons, with the ten largest covering 2% to 2.5%. This TCR was recovered from a woman between 45 and 60 years old in good health. Sequenced material: blood.

The CDR3, as DNA: TGTGCCAGCAGTCCCCCAGGGAGGACTGAAGCTTTCTTT. Its protein is CASSPPGRTEAFF. The rearrangement uses TRBV28 and TRBJ1-1, with D perhaps matching TRBD1 (5 bases). The CDR3 consists of 13 residues. Trimming took off 5 bases at V and 5 bases at J, with 12 bases between the two ends. CDR1 and CDR2 from the germline V gene are MDHEN and SYDVKM.